The entry below gives a single TCR beta chain sequence along with its context. Its antigen is as yet unknown. 60 Vbeta and 13 Jbeta primers were used in PCR. The assay was immunoSEQ multiplex PCR, and TCRdb's table has in-frame clones only and misses some. The repertoire holds approximately 140,000 clones, with roughly four fifths as singletons. These data are taken from a study of cytomegalovirus exposure and HLA in healthy donors. Overall study: Researchers previously reported finding 90 million to 120 million unique TCR beta sequences from roughly 180 million T cells. The study's findings and limits: The study assumed roughly uniform donor sequencing depth for presence/absence analyses. The authors enumerated over 150 TCR beta chains as linked to cytomegalovirus.

Germline V gives CDR1 SGDLS, CDR2 YYNGEE. Trimming pared 7 bases from V and 3 bases from J, leaving 26 bases between. This CDR3 has 17 amino acids. Sequencing used PBMCs. The chain recombines TRBV9 with TRBJ2-7; a possible D gene is TRBD1 (6 bases). The clonotype was recovered from a man aged 35 to 55 in good health and CMV-seropositive. The CDR3 loop reads CASSLGPSQGSHYEQYF. The DNA for the CDR3 is TGTGCCAGCTCACTCGGTCCCTCTCAGGGGTCCCACTACGAGCAGTACTTC.